The source of this T cell receptor (beta chain) is a study of blood T cells in healthy people across ages. Per germline, CDR1 MNHNS and CDR2 SASEGT. This CDR3 is built from 17 residues. Next came a second PCR, run for about 6 to 11 cycles, which used a sample-barcoded 5' primer along with a J-beta primer mix. Each cDNA molecule carried a tag from a template-switch adaptor that contained 12 random nucleotides. TCRdb independently ran MiXCR on the 5' RACE reads; one entry per CDR3 protein. Here the sample spans about 1.5 million distinct CDR3 sequences, about 45% being singletons. To note about this clonotype: One junction end disagrees with the germline gene, perhaps due to a read error.

Sequenced input: blood. V is TRBV6-1 and J is TRBJ2-3; 7 nucleotides match TRBD2. The sequence derives from a woman aged 18-35 years in good health. The CDR3 is CVSRTGLVGGRPDTQYF. The DNA of the CDR3 is TGTGTCAGCAGAACCGGACTAGTGGGAGGCCGGCCAGATACGCAGTATTTT.